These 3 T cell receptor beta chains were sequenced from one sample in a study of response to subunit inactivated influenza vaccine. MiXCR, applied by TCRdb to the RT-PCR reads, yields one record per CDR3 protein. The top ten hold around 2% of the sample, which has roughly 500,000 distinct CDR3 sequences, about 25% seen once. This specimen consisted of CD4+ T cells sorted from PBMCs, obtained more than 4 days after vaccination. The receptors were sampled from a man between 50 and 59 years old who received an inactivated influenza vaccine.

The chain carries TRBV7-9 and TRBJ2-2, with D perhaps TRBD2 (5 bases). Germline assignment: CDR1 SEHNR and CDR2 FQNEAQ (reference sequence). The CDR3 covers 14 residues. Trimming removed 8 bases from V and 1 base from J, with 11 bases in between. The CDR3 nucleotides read TGTGCCAGCGCCGTGAGGGAGAACACCGGGGAGCTGTTTTTT. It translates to CASAVRENTGELFF.

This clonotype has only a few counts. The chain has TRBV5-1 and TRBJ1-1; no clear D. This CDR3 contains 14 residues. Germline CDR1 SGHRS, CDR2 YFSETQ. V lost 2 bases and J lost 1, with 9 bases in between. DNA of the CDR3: TGCGCCAGCAGCTTCAGCGGGGAGAACACTGAAGCTTTCTTT. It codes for CASSFSGENTEAFF.

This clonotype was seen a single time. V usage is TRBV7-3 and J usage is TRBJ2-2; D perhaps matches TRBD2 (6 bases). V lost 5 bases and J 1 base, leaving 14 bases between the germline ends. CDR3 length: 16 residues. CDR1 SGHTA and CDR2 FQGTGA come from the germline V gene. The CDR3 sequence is CASSPRAGQNTGELFF. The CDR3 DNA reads TGTGCCAGCAGCCCCAGAGCGGGCCAGAACACCGGGGAGCTGTTTTTT.